These 21 T cell receptor beta chains originate from one sample sequenced in a study of cytomegalovirus exposure and HLA in healthy donors. TCRdb's table, derived via immunoSEQ multiplex PCR, lists solely in-frame clones and lacks some. The sample has some 70,000 clones, approximately 90% seen once. Sequenced material: PBMCs. All receptors derive from a woman aged 18-29 years in good health and CMV-seronegative.

V is TRBV6-4 and J is TRBJ2-1; D not certain. V lost 8 bases, J lost 7 bases, and 12 bases lay in between. The length of the CDR3 is 12 residues. From germline, CDR1 is MRHNA and CDR2 SNTAGT. The CDR3 loop reads CASRVTNNEQFF. CDR3 nucleotides: TGTGCCAGCCGAGTAACGAATAATGAGCAGTTCTTC.

The chain is built from TRBV7-3 and TRBJ2-5, with a weak D call TRBD2 (6 bases). Trimming took 5 bases from V and 5 from J, leaving 12 bases between them. The CDR3 runs to 13 residues. The germline V gene has CDR1 SGHTA and CDR2 FQGTGA. For the CDR3, the DNA is TGTGCCAGCAGCCCGGGGGTCGGGGAGACCCAGTACTTC. This codes for CASSPGVGETQYF.

The genes are TRBV7-3 and TRBJ1-2, with 11 bases aligning to TRBD1. The CDR3 contains 16 residues. The germline V gene encodes CDR1 SGHTA and CDR2 FQGTGA. Trimming cost V 5 bases and J 5 bases; bases outside gene matches: 10. The CDR3 DNA reads as TGTGCCAGCAGCAACCGGGACAGGGGGTTCGAATATGGCTACACCTTC. Amino acid sequence: CASSNRDRGFEYGYTF.

The J gene is TRBJ2-3, the V gene TRBV5-1; 8 bases agree with TRBD2. The CDR3 spans 15 residues. J gave up 7 bases and V 4 bases, and 11 bases lay outside the gene matches. Germline CDR1 SGHRS, CDR2 YFSETQ. This CDR3 is CASSGTSGPGYTQYF. The DNA for the CDR3 is TGCGCCAGCAGCGGAACTAGCGGCCCAGGTTATACGCAGTATTTT.

The chain combines TRBV4-1 with TRBJ2-1, with TRBD2 matching 13 bases. The CDR3 length is 17 residues. V was clipped by 3 bases and J by 7 bases; unmatched bases: 9. The germline CDR1 and CDR2 sequences are MGHRA and YSYEKL. The CDR3 DNA is TGCGCCAGCAGCCAGCGGACTAGCGGGGGCCGCGGGAATGAGCAGTTCTTC. Encoded protein: CASSQRTSGGRGNEQFF.

This chain joins TRBV5-1 and TRBJ2-1, with 10 bases matching TRBD1. V lost 4 bases and J lost 6; bases outside the gene matches: 13. The CDR3 runs to 17 residues. Germline assignment: CDR1 SGHRS and CDR2 YFSETQ. CDR3 nucleotide sequence: TGCGCCAGCAGCAATCAACCCGGGACAGGGGCTATCAATGAGCAGTTCTTC. Translating it yields CASSNQPGTGAINEQFF.

This clone came up a few times. This sequence joins TRBV7-8 and TRBJ2-7; 7 nucleotides line up with TRBD2. In germline, CDR1 is SGHVS, CDR2 FQNEAQ. The CDR3 is 14 amino acids. V was pared by 7 bases and J by 0 bases, with 6 bases of the junction left unmatched. CDR3 sequence (DNA): TGTGCCAGCACCCGGGGGGAGAGCTCCTACGAGCAGTACTTC. Translated, it gives CASTRGESSYEQYF.

This chain joins TRBV7-8 and TRBJ2-7; 7 bases agree with TRBD1. The CDR3 extends over 14 amino acids. The V segment lost 5 bases and the J segment 3 bases; nucleotides outside the gene matches: 7. Germline CDR1 and CDR2: SGHVS and FQNEAQ. CDR3 sequence: CASSPIGTDYEQYF. The CDR3 DNA reads TGTGCCAGCAGCCCAATTGGGACAGACTACGAGCAGTACTTC.

This clone was counted only a few times. The rearrangement uses TRBV4-1 and TRBJ2-7, with TRBD1 matching over 9 bases. Germline values: CDR1 MGHRA, CDR2 YSYEKL. The length of the CDR3 is 15 residues. After removal of 4 bases from V and 5 bases from J, the junction contained 9 bases not matched to a gene. The CDR3 DNA is TGCGCCAGCAGCCGAAGTCCGGGACAGGGTAACGAGCAGTACTTC. Translation: CASSRSPGQGNEQYF.

This chain joins TRBV7-8 and TRBJ2-3; 7 bases agree with TRBD2. The CDR3 sequence is 15 residues long. The V gene end was trimmed by 3 bases and the J gene end by 5 bases; junction bases not matched to a gene: 8. Germline V lookup: CDR1 SGHVS, CDR2 FQNEAQ. DNA of the CDR3: TGTGCCAGCAGCTTCTTGTGGGAGGGCCGAGATACGCAGTATTTT. It codes for CASSFLWEGRDTQYF.

This clone was detected only once. This rearrangement joins TRBV10-3 to TRBJ1-2, with 8 positions matching TRBD1. Looked up from germline, CDR1 is ENHRY and CDR2 is SYGVKD. V lost 6 bases to trimming and J lost 7 bases; unmatched junction nucleotides: 13. This CDR3 is built from 15 residues. This CDR3 is CAIRDDSGTGFGYTF. The CDR3 DNA reads TGTGCCATCAGGGACGATTCCGGGACAGGTTTTGGCTACACCTTC.

The genes are TRBV2 and TRBJ1-2; 9 bases align to TRBD1. The germline CDR1 and CDR2 sequences are SNHLY and FYNNEI. Unmatched junction bases numbered 9, after V lost 6 bases and J lost 7 bases. This CDR3 is 14 amino acids long. The CDR3 is CASRTNRGQSGYTF. As DNA, the CDR3 is TGTGCCAGCAGGACAAACAGGGGGCAGAGTGGCTACACCTTC.

The V call is TRBV2, the J call TRBJ1-1; perhaps TRBD1 as D (5 bases). The CDR3 is 14 amino acids. Per germline, CDR1 SNHLY and CDR2 FYNNEI. Trimming took 10 bases from V and 4 from J, leaving 19 bases between them. The CDR3 coding sequence is TGTGCCATCAAGGGACGGATAGCGGGCACTGAAGCTTTCTTT. Translated: CAIKGRIAGTEAFF.

The chain joins TRBV7-2 to TRBJ2-4; D is unresolved. Germline V gene sequence: CDR1 SGHTA, CDR2 FQGNSA. The CDR3 is 14 amino acids. The V end lost 1 base, the J end lost 0 bases, and 4 bases lay between the germline ends. The CDR3 nucleotides are TGTGCCAGCAGCTTAGAGCTAGCCAAAAACATTCAGTACTTC. This sequence encodes CASSLELAKNIQYF.

The chain couples TRBV9 to TRBJ2-5, with 9 bases that match TRBD2. CDR3 size: 19 residues. V was pared by 4 bases and J by 5 bases, with 21 bases of the junction left unmatched. From germline, CDR1 is SGDLS and CDR2 YYNGEE. The CDR3 DNA follows: TGTGCCAGCAGCCCCGAGTTTGGTCTAGCGGGATCCTGGGGGGAGACCCAGTACTTC. Residues: CASSPEFGLAGSWGETQYF.

This clone was seen a handful of times. The genes are TRBV10-3 and TRBJ1-2, with TRBD1 identical over 10 bases. The CDR3 is 13 residues long. V was clipped by 11 bases and J by 2 bases; unmatched bases: 5. CDR1 ENHRY and CDR2 SYGVKD come from the germline V gene. CDR3 region: CAAWDRGNYGYTF. The CDR3, as DNA: TGTGCCGCCTGGGACAGGGGCAACTATGGCTACACCTTC.

The chain uses TRBV29-1 and TRBJ2-3, with 13 bases identical to TRBD2. The germline V gene encodes CDR1 SQVTM and CDR2 ANQGSEA. The CDR3 spans 13 residues. V lost 7 bases to trimming and J lost 6 bases; unmatched junction nucleotides: 4. The CDR3 loop reads CSGGGLAGDTQYF. CDR3 in DNA: TGCAGCGGGGGGGGACTAGCGGGGGATACGCAGTATTTT.

This chain uses TRBV7-9 with TRBJ2-3; 11 nucleotides agree with TRBD2. The CDR3 sequence is 16 residues long. V lost 1 base to trimming and J lost 0 bases; unmatched junction nucleotides: 0. Germline-derived CDR1 and CDR2 are SEHNR and FQNEAQ (reference sequence). The CDR3 DNA is TGTGCCAGCAGCTTAGGACTAGCGGGAAGCACAGATACGCAGTATTTT. Its translation is CASSLGLAGSTDTQYF.

The gene calls are TRBV10-2 and TRBJ1-4; D remains ambiguous. CDR3 length: 12 amino acids. V gave up 2 bases and J gave up 17 bases, with 15 bases separating them. CDR1 is WSHSY and CDR2 is SAAADI in the germline V gene. CDR3 DNA: TGCGCCAGCAGTGAGGCGGGAAGGGCCTCATTTTTT. This codes for CASSEAGRASFF.

A remark on this clone: Other nucleotide sequences in the sample specify the same CDR3. This rearrangement joins TRBV10-3 to TRBJ2-1; 7 bases line up with TRBD2. Germline-derived CDR1 and CDR2 are ENHRY and SYGVKD. J gave up 5 bases and V 0 bases, and 10 bases lay outside the gene matches. The length of the CDR3 is 17 residues. CDR3 in DNA: TGTGCCATCAGTGAGTCGAGGGCTAGCGGCGATAACAATGAGCAGTTCTTC. Translation gives CAISESRASGDNNEQFF.

This clone was seen a few times. The V gene is TRBV27, the J gene TRBJ2-3; D unresolved. The CDR3 has 14 amino acids. Per germline, CDR1 MNHEY and CDR2 SMNVEV (reference sequence). The ends were cut back, 2 bases at V and 1 base at J, with 7 bases in the middle. The CDR3 region is CASSLNYGTDTQYF. Here the CDR3 DNA reads TGTGCCAGCAGTTTAAACTATGGCACAGATACGCAGTATTTT.